The source of this T cell receptor beta chain is a study of OX40 agonist ivuxolimab in advanced cancers. The overall study: Those enrolled were around 87% male, with a mean age of 60 years and ages from about 20 to 80.

The V end lost 3 bases, the J end lost 2 bases, and 11 bases lay between the germline ends. CDR1 SGHTA and CDR2 FQGNSA come from the germline V gene. CDR3 length: 15 amino acids. Profiled with immunoSEQ multiplex PCR; TCRdb holds only in-frame clones, not every one. Here the sample spans around 76,000 clones, about 88% being singletons. J is TRBJ1-5 and V is TRBV7-2; tentatively, D is TRBD1 (6 bases). This sequence was found in an adult with an advanced solid tumor such as melanoma, head and neck, liver or kidney cancer. The sequenced sample was CD4+ or CD8+ T cells sorted from blood, obtained in a trial of the OX40 agonist ivuxolimab. The CDR3 coding sequence is TGTGCCAGCAGCTTGGGGGCAACGGGCAATCAGCCCCAGCATTTT. This translates into CASSLGATGNQPQHF.